The 23 T cell receptor beta chains below come from one sample, sequenced in a study of CD8 T cells in Susac syndrome (dated by TCRdb to about 2019). The library was produced with the immunoSEQ multiplex PCR assay. RNA was extracted with the RNeasy kit and about 0.5 to 1 ug was reverse transcribed using random hexamers. TCRdb trimmed the raw reads at Q25, called clones with MiXCR and kept productive beta chains. One record per CDR3 amino acid sequence lists the most common genes and DNA. In this sample the table shows around 220,000 distinct CDR3 sequences, around nine tenths of which occur a single time. 0.1% to 0.15% of the sample is in the top ten clones. Sequencing was carried out using CD8+ T cells from PBMCs. The origin of the receptors is a human donor with multiple sclerosis.

The chain has TRBV12-3 or TRBV12-4 and TRBJ2-7, with a weak D call TRBD2 (6 bases). V lost 6 bases to trimming and J lost 6 bases, with 15 bases between them. The CDR3 is 13 residues long. CDR3 residues: CASSPGLPGEQYF. The CDR3 bases are TGTGCCAGCAGCCCAGGACTACCGGGCGAGCAGTACTTC.

V gene TRBV28 combines with J gene TRBJ1-5; the D is unclear. The CDR3 extends over 15 amino acids. Per germline, CDR1 MDHEN and CDR2 SYDVKM. Trimming cost V 3 bases and J 2 bases, with 11 bases left between them. CDR3 amino acids: CASSLSPDRNQPQHF. The CDR3 nucleotides read TGTGCCAGCAGTTTGTCCCCGGACCGCAATCAGCCCCAGCATTTT.

V gene TRBV2 combines with J gene TRBJ2-7, with a weak D call TRBD2 (6 bases). The CDR3 has 13 amino acids. Trimming took off 6 bases at V and 6 bases at J, with 15 bases between the two ends. From germline, CDR1 is SNHLY and CDR2 FYNNEI. CDR3 residues: CASRWAPGVEQYF. The CDR3 bases are TGTGCCAGCAGGTGGGCCCCGGGGGTCGAGCAGTACTTC.

The chain joins TRBV4-3 to TRBJ2-1, with 8 bases lining up with TRBD2. The CDR3 runs to 15 residues. The junction had 10 bases not matched to a gene; V was cut back by 4 bases and J by 8 bases. Per the germline V gene, CDR1 is LGHNA and CDR2 is YSLEER. The CDR3 region is CASSPAGTSHYEQFF. In DNA form, the CDR3 reads TGCGCCAGCAGCCCAGCCGGGACTAGTCATTATGAGCAGTTCTTC.

The chain recombines TRBV4-1 with TRBJ2-7; D is perhaps TRBD2 (5 bases). This CDR3 is built from 17 residues. Germline lookup yields CDR1 MGHRA and CDR2 YSYEKL. Trimming cost V 4 bases and J 4 bases, with 23 bases left between them. CDR3 loop: CASSPVFPGSSGYEQYF. CDR3 in DNA: TGCGCCAGCAGCCCTGTTTTCCCGGGATCCTCGGGGTACGAGCAGTACTTC.

This CDR3 reads CSVALWGLNTEAFF. CDR3 bases: TGCAGCGTTGCCCTCTGGGGTCTGAACACTGAAGCTTTCTTT. The rearrangement uses TRBV29-1 and TRBJ1-1, with unresolved D. V was clipped by 4 bases and J by 0 bases, with 12 bases between them. CDR1 and CDR2 from the germline V gene are SQVTM and ANQGSEA. The CDR3 is 14 residues long.

V is TRBV6-1 and J is TRBJ2-7; 10 nucleotides line up with TRBD2. The CDR3 runs 16 residues. Germline V gives CDR1 MNHNS, CDR2 SASEGT. Trimming at V came to 1 base and at J to 2 bases, leaving 5 bases not matched to a gene. In DNA form, the CDR3 reads TGTGCCAGCAGTGAAGGGCTAGCGGGGGCCCCCTACGAGCAGTACTTC. Its translation is CASSEGLAGAPYEQYF.

The genes are TRBV2 and TRBJ2-7; D gene unclear. V was cut by 3 bases and J by 5 bases, with 8 bases left in between. Per germline, CDR1 SNHLY and CDR2 FYNNEI. This CDR3 contains 12 residues. CDR3 sequence reads: CASSDGFNEQYF. The CDR3 nucleotides read TGTGCCAGCAGTGACGGTTTCAACGAGCAGTACTTC.

The chain uses TRBV20-1 and TRBJ1-1; D not certain. Between the trimmed V and J ends, which lost 3 bases and 3 bases, there was a span of 8 bases. Germline V gene sequence: CDR1 DFQATT, CDR2 SNEGSKA (reference sequence). The CDR3 runs 12 residues. The CDR3 DNA is TGCAGTGCTAGGGCTTCAGACACTGAAGCTTTCTTT. It codes for CSARASDTEAFF.

The chain couples TRBV6-1 to TRBJ2-5; no reliable D call. Germline V gene lookup returns CDR1 MNHNS and CDR2 SASEGT. The CDR3 is 15 residues long. Deletions cut 6 bases from V and 0 bases from J, with 14 bases between. CDR3 region: CASRTPGRHQETQYF. CDR3 nucleotides: TGTGCCAGCAGGACCCCTGGACGGCACCAAGAGACCCAGTACTTC.

The rearrangement joins TRBV4-1 to TRBJ2-3; D could derive from TRBD1 or TRBD2 (5 bases each). The CDR3 has 16 residues. CDR1 and CDR2 (germline): MGHRA, YSYEKL. The V gene lost 3 bases and the J gene lost 5 bases, with 18 bases spanning the gap. DNA for the CDR3: TGCGCCAGCAGCCACCCATCGGGACCCCGGGTAGATACGCAGTATTTT. It yields the protein CASSHPSGPRVDTQYF.

The rearrangement uses TRBV9 and TRBJ2-1, with D possibly called TRBD1 or TRBD2 (5 bases each). Trimming removed 0 bases at V and 1 base at J, with 14 bases between. Germline CDR1 is SGDLS and CDR2 is YYNGEE. This CDR3 is built from 17 residues. CDR3 sequence reads: CASSVAIRGGSYNEQFF. The CDR3, as DNA: TGTGCCAGCAGCGTAGCAATCCGGGGCGGGTCCTACAATGAGCAGTTCTTC.

V usage is TRBV9 and J usage is TRBJ2-7; no definite D call. This CDR3 is 12 amino acids long. V gave up 3 bases and J gave up 5 bases, with 9 bases separating them. Per the germline V gene, CDR1 is SGDLS and CDR2 is YYNGEE. Here the CDR3 reads CASSGDSDEQYF. CDR3 in DNA: TGTGCCAGCAGCGGGGATTCCGACGAGCAGTACTTC.

CDR3 sequence: CSARDRHSLSYNSPLHF. The CDR3 DNA is TGCAGTGCTAGAGATCGGCACAGTCTCTCCTATAATTCACCCCTCCACTTT. This chain uses TRBV20-1 with TRBJ1-6; no clear D. Germline V gene lookup returns CDR1 DFQATT and CDR2 SNEGSKA (reference sequence). The length of the CDR3 is 17 residues. With 0 bases removed from V and 0 bases from J, the gap between germline ends came to 12 bases.

This clonotype was observed a few times. Relative to the germline gene, one junction end is altered; a read error may explain this. The rearrangement joins TRBV7-7 to TRBJ1-1; 8 bases match TRBD1. The CDR3 length is 13 residues. Germline values: CDR1 SSHAT, CDR2 FNYEAQ (reference sequence). In DNA, the CDR3 is TGTGCTAGCAGCCGAACAGGGGGCACTGAAGCTTTCTTT. It translates to CASSRTGGTEAFF.

The V call is TRBV6-2 or TRBV6-3, the J call TRBJ2-5; tentatively, D is TRBD1 (6 bases). Germline V lookup: CDR1 MNHEY, CDR2 SVGEGT. The CDR3 consists of 14 residues. V was cut by 10 bases and J by 5 bases, with 20 bases left in between. CDR3 loop: CATWGQSSGETQYF. CDR3 bases: TGTGCCACCTGGGGACAATCGTCGGGGGAGACCCAGTACTTC.

The chain joins TRBV9 to TRBJ1-2; D remains ambiguous. This CDR3 has 14 residues. Trimming pared 0 bases from V and 5 bases from J, leaving 11 bases between. CDR1 and CDR2 from the germline V gene are SGDLS and YYNGEE. CDR3: CASSVGRWEYGYTF. As DNA, the CDR3 is TGTGCCAGCAGCGTAGGCCGGTGGGAATATGGCTACACCTTC. Supplemented by reference TRBV9 and TRBJ1-2, the full variable domain reads DSGVTQTPKHLITATGQRVTLRCSPRSGDLSVYWYQQSLDQGLQFLIQYYNGEERAKGNILERFSAQQFPDLHSELNLSSLELGDSALYFCASSVGRWEYGYTFGSGTRLTVV.

V usage is TRBV9 and J usage is TRBJ2-2; D gene uncertain. V lost 4 bases and J 2 bases, leaving 15 bases between the germline ends. The V gene's germline CDR1 is SGDLS and CDR2 YYNGEE. The CDR3 has 16 residues. CDR3 DNA: TGTGCCAGCAGCTCCTATGGCGGAGCCAACACCGGGGAGCTGTTTTTT. It yields the protein CASSSYGGANTGELFF.

This clonotype was recorded once. The rearrangement links TRBV29-1 to TRBJ1-5; 10 bases map to TRBD1. Germline-derived CDR1 and CDR2 are SQVTM and ANQGSEA. The CDR3 spans 18 residues. V shed 2 bases, J shed 0 bases, and the junction held 10 bases outside the gene matches. CDR3 protein: CSVEPGTGVLYSNQPQHF. The CDR3, as DNA: TGCAGCGTTGAACCCGGGACAGGGGTGCTTTATAGCAATCAGCCCCAGCATTTT.

In DNA, the CDR3 is TGTGCCAGCAGCAGGGCTAGCGGATACAATGAGCAGTTCTTC. Its translation: CASSRASGYNEQFF. The rearrangement joins TRBV19 to TRBJ2-1, with 7 bases matching TRBD2. Looked up from germline, CDR1 is LNHDA and CDR2 is SQIVND (reference sequence). Trimming at V came to 9 bases and at J to 4 bases, leaving 9 bases not matched to a gene. This CDR3 region has 14 residues.

The V call is TRBV15, the J call TRBJ1-3, with D possibly being TRBD1 (6 bases). Germline values: CDR1 LNHNV, CDR2 YYDKDF (reference sequence). The CDR3 runs to 15 residues. Deletions cut 7 bases from V and 6 bases from J, with 19 bases between. The CDR3 loop is CATNPGAGRENTIYF. As DNA, the CDR3 is TGTGCCACCAATCCAGGGGCAGGGCGAGAAAACACCATATATTTT.

The rearrangement joins TRBV4-2 to TRBJ1-1; D possibly corresponds to TRBD1 (6 bases). Trimming removed 0 bases from V and 4 bases from J, with 12 bases in between. The CDR3 contains 15 residues. CDR1 is LGHNA and CDR2 is YNFKEQ in the germline V gene. The CDR3 sequence: CASSQDLTGATEAFF. CDR3 nucleotide sequence: TGTGCCAGCAGCCAAGACCTCACGGGGGCCACTGAAGCTTTCTTT.

The chain carries TRBV7-9 and TRBJ1-1; D is undetermined. Germline V gives CDR1 SEHNR, CDR2 FQNEAQ (reference sequence). The CDR3 has 16 amino acids. V shed 1 base and J shed 1 base, with 13 bases lying between them. This CDR3 reads CASSLEMGSGNTEAFF. The CDR3 DNA sequence: TGTGCCAGCAGCTTAGAGATGGGTTCGGGGAACACTGAAGCTTTCTTT.